This entry features one T cell receptor (beta chain) sequence. The antigen is not known. Relapse after autologous stem cell transplantation occurred in every patient, and brentuximab vedotin exposure varied. Each best response was a complete response, a partial response or progressive disease. The entry originates in a study of PD-1 blockade in classical Hodgkin lymphoma. Overall study findings and caveats: The diversity seen at baseline in complete responders resembled that of newly diagnosed patients. Healthy donors were reported to have higher baseline TCR diversity than newly diagnosed patients. Whereas CD4+ TCR diversity had risen significantly by C4D1, CD8+ TCR diversity had not.

The protocol was immunoSEQ multiplex PCR, while the TCRdb copy is restricted to in-frame clones and leaves out a portion. The table has about 110,000 clones, roughly nine tenths seen once. The source of this sequence is a human donor with classical Hodgkin lymphoma. Sequencing was performed on peripheral blood mononuclear cells (PBMCs), taken before the second cycle of nivolumab.

DNA for the CDR3: TGCGCCAGCAGCCAAGTGCCTACCAATGAGCAGTTCTTC. It yields the protein CASSQVPTNEQFF. This chain links TRBV4-1 with TRBJ2-1; no clear D gene. Trimming removed 1 base at V and 6 bases at J, with 7 bases between. Germline lookup yields CDR1 MGHRA and CDR2 YSYEKL. This CDR3 comprises 13 residues.